This is a list of T cell receptor beta chains from one sample in a study of neurological immune-mediated disorders. Via MiXCR, TCRdb re-called the 5' RACE reads, giving one row per CDR3 protein. The profile shows about 50,000 distinct CDR3 sequences, over 5.5% of them singletons. The specimen was CD4+ T cells from blood. These receptors originate from a woman younger than 35 with multiple sclerosis. Both conserved end residues are part of each CDR3. Fields, in order: J gene, V gene, D gene, clone size, CDR3 protein, CDR3 DNA. A D gene is named only where the DNA matches it firmly. Expanded clones get a size class; other rows say once, few or many, or leave the size out.

TRBJ2-7 | TRBV7-9 | TRBD1 | many | CASSVSESGTGEQYF | TGTGCCAGCAGCGTCTCCGAGTCCGGGACAGGGGAGCAGTACTTC
TRBJ2-1 | TRBV4-3 | TRBD2 | many | CASSQDPSGRRENEQFF | TGCGCCAGCAGCCAAGATCCAAGCGGGAGGAGGGAGAATGAGCAGTTCTTC
TRBJ2-5 | TRBV4-3 | . | many | CASSSVVGETQYF | TGCGCCAGCAGCTCGGTAGTAGGAGAGACCCAGTACTTC
TRBJ1-2 | TRBV12-3/TRBV12-4 | . | many | CASSQAGVYGYTF | TGTGCCAGCAGCCAAGCAGGGGTCTATGGCTACACCTTC
TRBJ1-1 | TRBV20-1 | . | many | CSARVRLTRAFF | TGCAGTGCTAGAGTCCGGTTGACCCGAGCTTTCTTT
TRBJ1-1 | TRBV5-1 | TRBD1 | many | CASSLGQGPRSEAFF | TGCGCCAGCAGCTTAGGACAGGGACCTAGATCTGAAGCTTTCTTT
TRBJ1-1 | TRBV29-1 | TRBD1 | many | CSVVRGQGGMNTEAFF | TGCAGCGTTGTAAGGGGGCAGGGGGGCATGAACACTGAAGCTTTCTTT
TRBJ1-1 | TRBV6-5 | . | many | CASRPDDRRNTEAFF | TGTGCCAGCAGACCCGATGACAGGAGGAACACTGAAGCTTTCTTT
TRBJ2-3 | TRBV20-1 | . | many | CSARKLRGGTDTQYF | TGCAGTGCTAGGAAGTTAAGAGGGGGGACAGATACGCAGTATTTT
TRBJ2-1 | TRBV2 | . | . | CASSEGWGALSYNEQFF | TGTGCCAGCAGTGAAGGCTGGGGGGCTTTGTCCTACAATGAGCAGTTCTTC
TRBJ2-7 | TRBV2 | . | . | CASRVVGSSYEQYF | TGTGCCAGCCGGGTGGTGGGAAGCTCCTACGAGCAGTACTTC
TRBJ1-5 | TRBV4-3 | TRBD1 | many | CASSQTTGTVNQPQHF | TGCGCCAGCAGCCAAACCACCGGGACAGTAAATCAGCCCCAGCATTTT
TRBJ2-1 | TRBV11-2 | . | . | CASSLVLAVQDEQFF | TGTGCCAGCAGCTTAGTATTGGCGGTTCAGGATGAGCAGTTCTTC
TRBJ2-7 | TRBV5-1 | . | many | CASSLERTVRYEQYF | TGCGCCAGCAGCTTGGAAAGGACAGTGCGCTACGAGCAGTACTTC
TRBJ1-2 | TRBV5-5 | . | many | CASSRGGGYGYTF | TGTGCCAGCAGCCGCGGAGGCGGCTATGGCTACACCTTC
TRBJ2-2 | TRBV12-3/TRBV12-4 | . | many | CASSPLPVGTESLNTGELFF | TGTGCCAGCAGTCCTCTGCCCGTTGGCACTGAGTCGCTGAACACCGGGGAGCTGTTTTTT
TRBJ1-1 | TRBV12-3/TRBV12-4 | . | many | CASSFSGGRDTEAFF | TGTGCCAGCAGTTTCTCGGGTGGACGGGACACTGAAGCTTTCTTT
TRBJ2-4 | TRBV7-8 | . | many | CASSLVGGLKNIQYF | TGTGCCAGCAGCTTAGTTGGGGGCCTCAAAAACATTCAGTACTTC
TRBJ1-2 | TRBV29-1 | . | many | CSVEADMTYGYTF | TGCAGCGTTGAAGCAGACATGACGTATGGCTACACCTTC
TRBJ1-2 | TRBV12-3/TRBV12-4 | . | many | CASSLEGYNYGYTF | TGTGCCAGCAGTTTAGAGGGCTATAACTATGGCTACACCTTC
TRBJ1-4 | TRBV7-6 | . | many | CASSLLGGVNEKLFF | TGTGCCAGCAGCTTATTGGGGGGCGTAAATGAAAAACTGTTTTTT
TRBJ2-5 | TRBV28 | . | many | CASSLGKETQYF | TGTGCCAGCAGTTTAGGAAAAGAGACCCAGTACTTC
TRBJ1-1 | TRBV28 | TRBD1 | many | CASRLLPGQGSTEAFF | TGTGCCAGCAGACTACTACCGGGACAGGGCTCCACTGAAGCTTTCTTT